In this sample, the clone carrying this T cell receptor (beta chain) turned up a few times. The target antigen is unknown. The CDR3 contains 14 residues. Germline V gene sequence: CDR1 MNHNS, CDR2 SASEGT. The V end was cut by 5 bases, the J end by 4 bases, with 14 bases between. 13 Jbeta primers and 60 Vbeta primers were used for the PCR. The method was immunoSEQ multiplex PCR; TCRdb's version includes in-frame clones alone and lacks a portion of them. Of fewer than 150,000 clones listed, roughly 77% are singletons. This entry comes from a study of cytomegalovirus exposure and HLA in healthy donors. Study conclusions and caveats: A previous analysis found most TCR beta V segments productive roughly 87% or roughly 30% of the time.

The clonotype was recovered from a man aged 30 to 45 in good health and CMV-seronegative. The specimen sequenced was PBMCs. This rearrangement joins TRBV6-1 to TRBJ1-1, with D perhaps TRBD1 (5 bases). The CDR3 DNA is TGTGCCAGCAGTTGGGGGGTGATGGGCACTGAAGCTTTCTTT. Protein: CASSWGVMGTEAFF.